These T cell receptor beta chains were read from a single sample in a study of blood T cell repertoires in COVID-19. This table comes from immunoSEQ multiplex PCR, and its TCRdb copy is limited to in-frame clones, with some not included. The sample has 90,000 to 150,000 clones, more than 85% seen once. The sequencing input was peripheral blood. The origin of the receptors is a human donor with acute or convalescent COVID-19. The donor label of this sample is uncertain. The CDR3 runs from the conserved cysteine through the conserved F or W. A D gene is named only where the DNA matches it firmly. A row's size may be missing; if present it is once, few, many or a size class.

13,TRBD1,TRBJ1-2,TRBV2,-,CASSRDSNYGYTF,TGTGCCAGCAGCCGGGACAGCAACTATGGCTACACCTTC
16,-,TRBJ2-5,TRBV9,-,CASSVVEGGDRETQYF,TGTGCCAGCAGCGTAGTTGAGGGGGGGGACCGAGAGACCCAGTACTTC
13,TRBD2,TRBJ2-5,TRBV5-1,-,CASSVLAGETQYF,TGCGCCAGCAGCGTACTAGCGGGAGAGACCCAGTACTTC
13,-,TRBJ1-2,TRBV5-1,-,CASSLSGVYGYTF,TGCGCCAGCAGCTTGTCAGGGGTCTATGGCTACACCTTC
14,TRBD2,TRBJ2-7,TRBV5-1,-,CASSLAGGTYEQYF,TGCGCCAGCAGTTTAGCGGGGGGCACCTACGAGCAGTACTTC
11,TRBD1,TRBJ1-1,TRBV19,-,CATTGGGEAFF,TGTGCCACGACAGGGGGGGGTGAAGCTTTCTTT
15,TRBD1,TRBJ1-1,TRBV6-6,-,CASRDGTVIYTEAFF,TGTGCCAGCAGGGACGGGACAGTAATATACACTGAAGCTTTCTTT
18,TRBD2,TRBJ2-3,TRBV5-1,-,CASSLYRYSGRPPDTQYF,TGCGCCAGCAGCTTGTATCGGTATAGCGGGAGACCCCCAGATACGCAGTATTTT
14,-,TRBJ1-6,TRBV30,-,CAWSEGLSVSPLHF,TGTGCCTGGAGCGAGGGACTGTCGGTTTCACCCCTCCACTTT
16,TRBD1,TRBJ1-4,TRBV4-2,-,CASSQDPGQGNEKLFF,TGTGCCAGCAGCCAAGACCCGGGACAGGGTAATGAAAAACTGTTTTTT
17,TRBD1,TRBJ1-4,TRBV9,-,CASSEGLIDRVLEKLFF,TGTGCCAGCAGCGAGGGTCTGATTGACAGGGTCCTTGAAAAACTGTTTTTT
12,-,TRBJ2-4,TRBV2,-,CASNDPGNIQYF,TGTGCCAGCAATGACCCGGGGAACATTCAGTACTTC
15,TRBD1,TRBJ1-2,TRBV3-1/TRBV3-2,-,CASSQGPGQGYGYTF,TGTGCCAGCAGCCAAGGCCCGGGACAGGGATATGGCTACACCTTC
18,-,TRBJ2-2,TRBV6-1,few,CASSEPQGSTIDTGELFF,TGTGCCAGCAGTGAACCGCAGGGTTCCACAATTGACACCGGGGAGCTGTTTTTT
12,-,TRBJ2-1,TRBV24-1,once,CATSDYNRIQFF,TGTGCCACCAGTGACTACAACAGAATCCAGTTCTTC
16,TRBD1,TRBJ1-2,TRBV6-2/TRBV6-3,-,CASSYSALSDRDGYTF,TGTGCCAGCAGTTACTCGGCTCTCTCCGACAGGGACGGCTACACCTTC
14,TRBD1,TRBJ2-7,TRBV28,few,CASTGTGVTYEQYF,TGTGCCAGCACCGGGACAGGAGTAACCTACGAGCAGTACTTC
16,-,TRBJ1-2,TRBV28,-,CASSRMGETSYYGYTF,TGTGCCAGCAGCCGAATGGGCGAAACTTCTTACTATGGCTACACCTTC
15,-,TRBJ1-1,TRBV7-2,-,CASSSGGGHDTEAFF,TGTGCCAGCAGCTCTGGCGGGGGTCACGACACTGAAGCTTTCTTT
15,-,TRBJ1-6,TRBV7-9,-,CASRSGQIQNSPLHF,TGTGCCAGCAGATCTGGACAGATCCAGAATTCACCCCTCCACTTT
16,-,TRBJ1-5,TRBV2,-,CASSVVRRESNQPQHF,TGTGCCAGCAGTGTGGTTCGACGGGAAAGCAATCAGCCCCAGCATTTT
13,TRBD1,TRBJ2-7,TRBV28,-,CATLGDRGREQYF,TGTGCCACCCTAGGGGACAGGGGGCGCGAGCAGTACTTC
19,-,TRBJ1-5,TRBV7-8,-,CASSSVVGAGLGGNQPQHF,TGTGCCAGCAGCTCAGTGGTTGGCGCGGGCCTCGGCGGCAATCAGCCCCAGCATTTT
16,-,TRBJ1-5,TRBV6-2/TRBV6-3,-,CASSYWGRRSNQPQHF,TGTGCCAGCAGTTATTGGGGGCGCAGGTCGAATCAGCCCCAGCATTTT
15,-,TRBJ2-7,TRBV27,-,CASSLFRRTAYEQYF,TGTGCCAGCAGTTTATTCCGGAGGACGGCCTACGAGCAGTACTTC
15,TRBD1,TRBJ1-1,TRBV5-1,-,CASSSGQGSNTEAFF,TGCGCCAGCAGCTCGGGACAGGGTTCGAACACTGAAGCTTTCTTT
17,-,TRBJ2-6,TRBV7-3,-,CASSLSRSGSGANVLTF,TGTGCCAGCAGCTTATCCCGATCGGGGTCCGGGGCCAACGTCCTGACTTTC
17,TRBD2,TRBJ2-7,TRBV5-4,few,CASSSGTSGRAGYEQYF,TGTGCCAGCAGCTCCGGGACTAGCGGGAGGGCCGGCTACGAGCAGTACTTC
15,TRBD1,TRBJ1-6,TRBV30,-,CAWSVDTGASSPLHF,TGTGCCTGGAGTGTTGACACAGGGGCCAGCTCACCCCTCCACTTT
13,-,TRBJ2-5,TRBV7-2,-,CASSFTGQETQYF,TGTGCCAGCAGCTTTACGGGGCAAGAGACCCAGTACTTC